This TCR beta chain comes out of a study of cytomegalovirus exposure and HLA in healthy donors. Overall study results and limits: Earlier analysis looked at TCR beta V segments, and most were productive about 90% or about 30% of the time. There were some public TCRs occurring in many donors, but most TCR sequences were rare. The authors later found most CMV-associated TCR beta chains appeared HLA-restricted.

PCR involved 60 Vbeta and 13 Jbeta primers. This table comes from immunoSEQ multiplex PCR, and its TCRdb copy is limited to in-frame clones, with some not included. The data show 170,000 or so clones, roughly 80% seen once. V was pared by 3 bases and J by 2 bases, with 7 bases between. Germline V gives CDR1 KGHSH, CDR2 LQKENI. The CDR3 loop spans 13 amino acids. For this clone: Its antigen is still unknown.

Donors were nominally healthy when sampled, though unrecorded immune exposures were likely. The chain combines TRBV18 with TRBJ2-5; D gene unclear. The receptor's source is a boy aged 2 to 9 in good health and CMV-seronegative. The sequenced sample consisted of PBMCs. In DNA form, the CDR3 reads TGTGCCAGCTCACCCAGGATACAAGAGACCCAGTACTTC. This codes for CASSPRIQETQYF.